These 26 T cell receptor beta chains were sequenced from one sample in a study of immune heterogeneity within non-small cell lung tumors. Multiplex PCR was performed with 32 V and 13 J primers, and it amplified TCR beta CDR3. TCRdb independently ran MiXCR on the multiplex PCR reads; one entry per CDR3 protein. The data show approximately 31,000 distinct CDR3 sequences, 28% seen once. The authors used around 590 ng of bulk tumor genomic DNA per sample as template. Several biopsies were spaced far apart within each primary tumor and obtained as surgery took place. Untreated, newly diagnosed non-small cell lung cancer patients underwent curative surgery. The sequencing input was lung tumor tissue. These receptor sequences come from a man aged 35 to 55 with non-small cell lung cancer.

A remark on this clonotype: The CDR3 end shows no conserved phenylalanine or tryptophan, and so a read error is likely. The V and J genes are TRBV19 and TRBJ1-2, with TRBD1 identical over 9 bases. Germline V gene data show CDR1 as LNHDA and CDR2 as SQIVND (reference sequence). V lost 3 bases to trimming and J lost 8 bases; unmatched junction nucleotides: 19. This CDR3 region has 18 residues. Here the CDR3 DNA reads TGTGCCAGTAGTATTCCGGGACAGGGAGGAAGGTTTTCGGGAGGCTACACCCTC. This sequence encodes CASSIPGQGGRFSGGYTL.

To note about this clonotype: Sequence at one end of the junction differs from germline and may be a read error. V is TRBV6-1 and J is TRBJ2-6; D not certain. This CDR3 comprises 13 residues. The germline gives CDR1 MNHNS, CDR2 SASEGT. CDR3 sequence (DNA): TGTTCCAGCAGTGAGGCTGGGGCCAACGTCCTGACTTTC. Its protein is CSSSEAGANVLTF.

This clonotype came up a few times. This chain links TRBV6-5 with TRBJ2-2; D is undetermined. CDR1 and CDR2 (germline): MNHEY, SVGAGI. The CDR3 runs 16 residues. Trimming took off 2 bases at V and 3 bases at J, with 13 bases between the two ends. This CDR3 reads CASSYNPAKDTGELFF. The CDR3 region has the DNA TGTGCCAGCAGTTACAATCCGGCCAAAGACACCGGGGAGCTGTTTTTT.

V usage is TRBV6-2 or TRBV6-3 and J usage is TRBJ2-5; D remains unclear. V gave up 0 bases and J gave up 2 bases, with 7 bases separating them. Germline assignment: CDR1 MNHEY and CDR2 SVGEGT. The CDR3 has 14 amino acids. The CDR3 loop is CASSYSRKQETQYF. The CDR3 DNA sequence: TGTGCCAGCAGTTACTCACGGAAACAAGAGACCCAGTACTTC.

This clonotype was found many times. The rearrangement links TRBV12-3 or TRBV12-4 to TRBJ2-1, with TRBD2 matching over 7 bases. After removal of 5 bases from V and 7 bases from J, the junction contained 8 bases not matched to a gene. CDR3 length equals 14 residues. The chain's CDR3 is CASSMQREVNEQFF. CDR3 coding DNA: TGTGCCAGCAGTATGCAGCGGGAAGTTAATGAGCAGTTCTTC.

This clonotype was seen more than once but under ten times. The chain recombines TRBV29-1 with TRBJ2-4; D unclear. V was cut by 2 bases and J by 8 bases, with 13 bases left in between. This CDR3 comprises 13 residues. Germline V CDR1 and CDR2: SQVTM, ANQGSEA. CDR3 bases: TGCAGCGTTGAAAAGAGCCCTGGGGACATTCAGTACTTC. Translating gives CSVEKSPGDIQYF.

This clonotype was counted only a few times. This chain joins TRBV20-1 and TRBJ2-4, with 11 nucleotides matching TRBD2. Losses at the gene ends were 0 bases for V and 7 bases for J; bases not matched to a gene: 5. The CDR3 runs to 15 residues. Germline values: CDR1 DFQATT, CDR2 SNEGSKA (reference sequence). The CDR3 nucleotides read TGCAGTGCTAGAGATCCACTAGCGGGAGAGAACATTCAGTACTTC. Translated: CSARDPLAGENIQYF.

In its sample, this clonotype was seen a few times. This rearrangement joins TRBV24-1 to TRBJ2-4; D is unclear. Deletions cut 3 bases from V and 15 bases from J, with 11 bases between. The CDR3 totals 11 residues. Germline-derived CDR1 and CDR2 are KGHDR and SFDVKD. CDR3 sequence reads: CATSDPDPGYF. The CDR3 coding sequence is TGTGCCACCAGTGATCCGGACCCGGGGTACTTC.

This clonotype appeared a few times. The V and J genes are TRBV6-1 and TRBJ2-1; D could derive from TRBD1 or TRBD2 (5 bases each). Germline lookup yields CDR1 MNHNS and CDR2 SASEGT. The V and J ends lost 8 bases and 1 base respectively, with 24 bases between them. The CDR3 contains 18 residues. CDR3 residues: CASRHGARGRESYNEQFF. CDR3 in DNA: TGTGCCAGCCGACATGGGGCCCGAGGAAGGGAGTCCTACAATGAGCAGTTCTTC.

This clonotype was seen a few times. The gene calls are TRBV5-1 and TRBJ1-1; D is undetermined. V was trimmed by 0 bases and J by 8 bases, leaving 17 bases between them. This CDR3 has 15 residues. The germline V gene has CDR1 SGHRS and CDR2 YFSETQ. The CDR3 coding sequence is TGCGCCAGCAGCTTGGCCGAGGGCGCCATGGGGGAAGCTTTCTTT. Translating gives CASSLAEGAMGEAFF.

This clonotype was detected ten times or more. The CDR3 is CASSSGTYQSEQYF. The CDR3 DNA sequence: TGCGCCAGCAGCTCGGGGACCTACCAGAGCGAGCAGTACTTC. This sequence joins TRBV5-1 and TRBJ2-7; D might be TRBD1 or TRBD2, each matching 5 bases. With 3 bases removed from V and 6 bases from J, the gap between germline ends came to 16 bases. The CDR3 consists of 14 residues. Germline values: CDR1 SGHRS, CDR2 YFSETQ. The full variable domain, completed using reference TRBV5-1 and TRBJ2-7, is KAGVTQTPRYLIKTRGQQVTLSCSPISGHRSVSWYQQTPGQGLQFLFEYFSETQRNKGNFPGRFSGRQFSNSRSEMNVSTLELGDSALYLCASSSGTYQSEQYFGPGTRLTVT.

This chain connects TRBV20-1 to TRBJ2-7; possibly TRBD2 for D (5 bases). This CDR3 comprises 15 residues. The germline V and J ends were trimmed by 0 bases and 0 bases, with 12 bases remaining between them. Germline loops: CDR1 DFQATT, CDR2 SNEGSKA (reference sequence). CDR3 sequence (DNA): TGCAGTGCTAGAGATCAGGAGCGGATCTCCTACGAGCAGTACTTC. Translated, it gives CSARDQERISYEQYF.

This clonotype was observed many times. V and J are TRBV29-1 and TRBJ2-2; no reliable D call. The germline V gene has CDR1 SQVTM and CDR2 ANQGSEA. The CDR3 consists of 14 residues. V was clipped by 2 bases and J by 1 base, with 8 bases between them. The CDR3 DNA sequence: TGCAGCGTTGAACTGGGGAAGAACACCGGGGAGCTGTTTTTT. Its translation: CSVELGKNTGELFF.

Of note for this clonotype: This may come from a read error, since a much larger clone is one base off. The CDR3 spells CARLGAYGYTF. CDR3 in DNA: TGTGCCAGATTAGGGGCCTATGGCTACACCTTC. The chain is built from TRBV9 and TRBJ1-2, with TRBD1 as a possible D gene (5 bases). The CDR3 runs 11 residues. Trimming left V 8 bases short and J 4 bases short, with 9 bases between. CDR1 SGDLS and CDR2 YYNGEE come from the germline V gene.

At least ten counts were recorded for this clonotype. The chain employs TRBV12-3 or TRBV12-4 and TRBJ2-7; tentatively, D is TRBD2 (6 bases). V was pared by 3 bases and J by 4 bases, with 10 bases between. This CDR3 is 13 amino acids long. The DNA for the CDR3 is TGTGCCAGCAGTTTGACTAGAAGGTACGAGCAGTACTTC. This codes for CASSLTRRYEQYF.

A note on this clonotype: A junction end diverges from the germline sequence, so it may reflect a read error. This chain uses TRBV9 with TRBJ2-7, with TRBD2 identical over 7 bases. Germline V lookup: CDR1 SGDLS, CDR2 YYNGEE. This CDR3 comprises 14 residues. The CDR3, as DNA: TGTGCCAGCAGCTTAGGGACTAACTCCTATGAGCAGTACTTC. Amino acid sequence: CASSLGTNSYEQYF.

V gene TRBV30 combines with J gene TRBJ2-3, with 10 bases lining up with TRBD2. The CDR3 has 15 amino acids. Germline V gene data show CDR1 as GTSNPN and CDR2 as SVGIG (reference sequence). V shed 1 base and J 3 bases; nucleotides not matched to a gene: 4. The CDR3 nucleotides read TGTGCCTGGAGTGCCTCAGCGGGAGGGACAGATACGCAGTATTTT. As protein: CAWSASAGGTDTQYF.

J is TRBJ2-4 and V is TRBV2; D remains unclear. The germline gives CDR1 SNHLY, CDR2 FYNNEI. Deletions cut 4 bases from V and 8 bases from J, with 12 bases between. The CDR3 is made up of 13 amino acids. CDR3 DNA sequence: TGTGCCAGCAGTGGAAGCAGGTGGGACATTCAGTACTTC. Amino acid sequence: CASSGSRWDIQYF.

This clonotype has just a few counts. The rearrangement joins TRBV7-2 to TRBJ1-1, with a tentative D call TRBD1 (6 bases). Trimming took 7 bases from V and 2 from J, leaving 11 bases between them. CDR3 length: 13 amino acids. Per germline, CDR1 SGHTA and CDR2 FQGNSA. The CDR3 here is CASTLGANTEAFF. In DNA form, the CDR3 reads TGTGCCAGCACCCTGGGGGCTAACACTGAAGCTTTCTTT.

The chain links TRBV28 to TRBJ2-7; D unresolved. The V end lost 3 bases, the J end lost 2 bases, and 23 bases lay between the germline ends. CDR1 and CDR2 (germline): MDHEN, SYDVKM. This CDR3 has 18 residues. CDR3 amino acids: CASSFGVRILTYPYEQYF. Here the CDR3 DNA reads TGTGCCAGCAGTTTTGGGGTCAGGATTTTAACTTACCCCTACGAGCAGTACTTC.

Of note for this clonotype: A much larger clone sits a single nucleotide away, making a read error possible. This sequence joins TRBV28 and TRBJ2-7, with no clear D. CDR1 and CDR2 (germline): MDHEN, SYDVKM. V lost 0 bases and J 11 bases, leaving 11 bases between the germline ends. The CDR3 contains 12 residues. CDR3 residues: CASSLWSEEKYF. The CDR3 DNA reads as TGTGCCAGCAGTTTATGGAGTGAGGAGAAGTACTTC.

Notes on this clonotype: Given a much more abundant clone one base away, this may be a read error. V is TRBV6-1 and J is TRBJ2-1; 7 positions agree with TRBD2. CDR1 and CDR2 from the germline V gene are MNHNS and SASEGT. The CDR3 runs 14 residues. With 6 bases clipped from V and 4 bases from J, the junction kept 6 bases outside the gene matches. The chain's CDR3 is CASSSHGGYNEQFF. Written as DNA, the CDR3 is TGTGCCAGCAGCTCACACGGGGGGTACAATGAGCAGTTCTTC.

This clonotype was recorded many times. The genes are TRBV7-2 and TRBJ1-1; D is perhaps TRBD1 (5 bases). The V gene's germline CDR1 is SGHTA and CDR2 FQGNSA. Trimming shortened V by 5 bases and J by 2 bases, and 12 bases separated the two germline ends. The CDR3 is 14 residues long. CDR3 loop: CASSEGMINTEAFF. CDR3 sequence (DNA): TGTGCCAGCAGCGAGGGGATGATAAACACTGAAGCTTTCTTT.

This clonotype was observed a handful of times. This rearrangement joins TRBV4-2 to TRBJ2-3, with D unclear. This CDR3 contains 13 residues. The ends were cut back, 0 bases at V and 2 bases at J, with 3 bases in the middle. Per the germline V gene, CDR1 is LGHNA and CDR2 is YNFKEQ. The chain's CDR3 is CASSQDITDTQYF. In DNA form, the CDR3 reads TGTGCCAGCAGCCAAGATATCACAGATACGCAGTATTTT.

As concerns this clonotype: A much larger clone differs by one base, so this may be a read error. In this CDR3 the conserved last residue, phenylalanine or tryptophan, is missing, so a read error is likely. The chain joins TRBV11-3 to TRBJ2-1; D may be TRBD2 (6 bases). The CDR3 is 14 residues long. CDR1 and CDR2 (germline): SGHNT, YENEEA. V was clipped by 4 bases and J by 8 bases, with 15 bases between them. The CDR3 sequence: CASSSITSSHEQFL. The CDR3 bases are TGTGCCAGCAGCTCCATAACTAGCAGCCATGAGCAGTTCTTA.

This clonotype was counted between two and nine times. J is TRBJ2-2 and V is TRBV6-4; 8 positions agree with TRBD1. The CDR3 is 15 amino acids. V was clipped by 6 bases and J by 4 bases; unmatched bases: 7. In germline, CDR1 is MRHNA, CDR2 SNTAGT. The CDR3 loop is CASRPDRGGTGELFF. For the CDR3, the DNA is TGTGCCAGCAGACCAGACAGGGGTGGCACCGGGGAGCTGTTTTTT.